This T cell receptor beta chain was sequenced for a study of T cell responses to AZD1222 COVID-19 vaccine. Findings and limits, study-wide: Donor demographics were predominantly white British with a female majority; clonal diversity may be underestimated. Spike regions recognized by vaccine-associated CD4 TCRs spanned the protein, led by 160-218 and 743-854.

Comments on this clone: The antigen remains unidentified.

Libraries were prepared by immunoSEQ multiplex PCR; TCRdb keeps only in-frame clonotypes and omits some of them. Of about 15,000 clones in the sample, approximately 90% were seen once. Germline V gene sequence: CDR1 KGHDR, CDR2 SFDVKD. V shed 1 base and J shed 6 bases, with 18 bases lying between them. The CDR3 totals 17 residues. The TCR sequence derives from an adult who received the AZD1222 COVID-19 vaccine. Here the sequenced sample was peripheral blood, taken 28 days after the second AZD1222 dose. The V gene is TRBV24-1, the J gene TRBJ2-1, with D possibly TRBD1 on 6 matching bases. The CDR3 loop is CATSDFGGQGLPNEQFF. The CDR3 DNA follows: TGTGCCACCAGTGATTTTGGCGGCCAGGGGCTCCCCAATGAGCAGTTCTTC.